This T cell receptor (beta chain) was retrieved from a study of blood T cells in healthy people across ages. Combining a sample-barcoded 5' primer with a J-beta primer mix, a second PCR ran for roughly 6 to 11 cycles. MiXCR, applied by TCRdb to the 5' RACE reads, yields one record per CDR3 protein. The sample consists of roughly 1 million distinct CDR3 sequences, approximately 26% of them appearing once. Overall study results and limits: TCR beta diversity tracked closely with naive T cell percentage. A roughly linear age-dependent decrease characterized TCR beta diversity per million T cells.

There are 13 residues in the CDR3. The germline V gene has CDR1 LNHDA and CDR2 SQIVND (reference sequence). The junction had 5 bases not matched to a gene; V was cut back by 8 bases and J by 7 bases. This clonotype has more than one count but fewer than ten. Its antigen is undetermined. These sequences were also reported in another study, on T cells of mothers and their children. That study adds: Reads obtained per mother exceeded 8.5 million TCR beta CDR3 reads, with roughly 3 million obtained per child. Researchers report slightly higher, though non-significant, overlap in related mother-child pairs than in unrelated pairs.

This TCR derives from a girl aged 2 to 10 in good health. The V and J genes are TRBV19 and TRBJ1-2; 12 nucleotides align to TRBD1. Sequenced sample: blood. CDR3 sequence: CASSGTGGGGYTF. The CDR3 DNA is TGTGCCAGTTCCGGGACAGGGGGCGGTGGCTACACCTTC.